This TCR beta chain was obtained from a study of blood T cell repertoires in COVID-19. Study details: The United States, Italy and Spain were the sources of the acute and convalescent COVID-19 samples. T cells, B-cell-depleted T cells, or PBMCs provided the cDNA or gDNA that served as material.

This CDR3 is built from 16 residues. The V gene's germline CDR1 is SGHAT and CDR2 FQNNGV. Trimming cost V 5 bases and J 3 bases; bases outside gene matches: 7. Authors' data handling: Nucleated cell counts were estimated from reference gene primer amplification. Profiled with immunoSEQ multiplex PCR; TCRdb holds only in-frame clones, not every one. That table furnishes V, J and clone size, whereas the DNA furnished D and trimming. The table has about 99,000 clones, nearly 90% seen once. Sequencing was done on a sample of peripheral blood. The V gene is TRBV11-2, the J gene TRBJ2-5; 12 bases map to TRBD1. This TCR derives from a man aged 45-60 years in a cohort sampled during active COVID-19. The CDR3 reads CASSPGQGAVKETQYF. In nucleotides, the CDR3 is TGTGCCAGCAGCCCGGGACAGGGGGCAGTAAAAGAGACCCAGTACTTC.